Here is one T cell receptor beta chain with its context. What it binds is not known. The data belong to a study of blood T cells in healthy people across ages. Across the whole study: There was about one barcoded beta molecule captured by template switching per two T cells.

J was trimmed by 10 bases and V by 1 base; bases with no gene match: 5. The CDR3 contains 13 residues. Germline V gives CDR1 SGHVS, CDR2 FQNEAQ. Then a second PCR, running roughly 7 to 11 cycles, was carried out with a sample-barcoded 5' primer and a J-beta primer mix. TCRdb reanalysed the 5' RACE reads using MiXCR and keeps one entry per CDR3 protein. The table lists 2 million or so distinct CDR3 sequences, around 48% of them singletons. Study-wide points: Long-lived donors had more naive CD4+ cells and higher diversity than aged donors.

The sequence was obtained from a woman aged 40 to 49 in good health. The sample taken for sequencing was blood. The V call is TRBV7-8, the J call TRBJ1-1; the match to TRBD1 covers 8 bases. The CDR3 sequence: CASSLGGTGLAFF. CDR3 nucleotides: TGTGCCAGCAGCTTAGGTGGGACAGGTTTAGCTTTCTTT.